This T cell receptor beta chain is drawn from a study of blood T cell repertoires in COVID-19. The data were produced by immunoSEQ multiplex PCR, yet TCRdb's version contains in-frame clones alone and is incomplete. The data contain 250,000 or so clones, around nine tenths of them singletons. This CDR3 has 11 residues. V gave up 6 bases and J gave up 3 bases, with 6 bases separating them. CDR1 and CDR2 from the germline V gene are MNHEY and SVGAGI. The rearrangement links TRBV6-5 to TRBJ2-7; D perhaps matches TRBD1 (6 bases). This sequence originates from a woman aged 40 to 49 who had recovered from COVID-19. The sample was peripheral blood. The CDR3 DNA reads TGTGCCAGCAGACAGGGCTACGAGCAGTACTTC. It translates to CASRQGYEQYF.